The 26 T cell receptor beta chains presented below share a single source sample, sequenced in a study of T cell changes during pregnancy in multiple sclerosis (dated 2019 in TCRdb). Library prep was done by the immunoSEQ multiplex PCR assay. Drawn from immuneACCESS, this table holds only the in-frame rearrangements with V and J called that TCRdb kept. Clones are partly lost; checked studies trace under half to an unresolved V gene and leave the rest unexplained. Here the sample has approximately 29,000 clones; about 89% occur a single time. Together, the top ten hold more than 5.5% of the sample. Material: CD8+ T cells from peripheral blood mononuclear cells, obtained before pregnancy. Receptor source: a female donor with multiple sclerosis, enrolled in a pregnancy study.

The chain combines TRBV5-4 with TRBJ1-1; maybe TRBD1 (6 bases). The CDR3 is 13 amino acids. Germline V gene sequence: CDR1 SGHNT, CDR2 YYREEE (reference sequence). Trimming cost V 6 bases and J 1 base, with 10 bases left between them. This CDR3 reads CASKRGGNTEAFF. CDR3 coding DNA: TGTGCCAGCAAAAGGGGGGGGAACACTGAAGCTTTCTTT. The full variable domain, completed using reference TRBV5-4 and TRBJ1-1, is ETGVTQSPTHLIKTRGQQVTLRCSSQSGHNTVSWYQQALGQGPQFIFQYYREEENGRGNFPPRFSGLQFPNYSSELNVNALELDDSALYLCASKRGGNTEAFFGQGTRLTVV.

The chain carries TRBV7-9 and TRBJ2-7; perhaps TRBD1 as D (6 bases). CDR3 length: 12 amino acids. Germline V gene data show CDR1 as SEHNR and CDR2 as FQNEAQ (reference sequence). V gave up 5 bases and J gave up 5 bases, with 10 bases separating them. The CDR3 loop reads CASSDTGNEQYF. CDR3 DNA sequence: TGTGCCAGCAGCGATACAGGGAACGAGCAGTACTTC.

This clone appeared once. The chain has TRBV19 and TRBJ2-7, with 7 bases matching TRBD2. There are 14 residues in the CDR3. Trimming cost V 1 base and J 5 bases; bases outside gene matches: 5. Germline V gene data show CDR1 as LNHDA and CDR2 as SQIVND (reference sequence). CDR3: CASSIGGRADEQYF. CDR3 nucleotide sequence: TGTGCCAGTAGTATAGGAGGGAGGGCCGACGAGCAGTACTTC. Based on the CDR3 plus reference TRBV19 and TRBJ2-7, the full variable domain is DGGITQSPKYLFRKEGQNVTLSCEQNLNHDAMYWYRQDPGQGLRLIYYSQIVNDFQKGDIAEGYSVSREKKESFPLTVTSAQKNPTAFYLCASSIGGRADEQYFGPGTRLTVT.

V is TRBV4-3 and J is TRBJ2-7, with a tentative D call TRBD2 (5 bases). V was pared by 1 base and J by 0 bases, with 13 bases between. Germline V gene data show CDR1 as LGHNA and CDR2 as YSLEER. The CDR3 loop spans 16 amino acids. The CDR3 is CASSQGPFGSSYEQYF. DNA for the CDR3: TGCGCCAGCAGCCAAGGACCCTTTGGGAGCTCCTACGAGCAGTACTTC.

This chain connects TRBV7-2 to TRBJ1-2, with 8 bases lining up with TRBD1. This CDR3 contains 15 residues. Germline V CDR1 and CDR2: SGHTA, FQGNSA. The V gene end was trimmed by 3 bases and the J gene end by 7 bases; junction bases not matched to a gene: 10. The CDR3 here is CASSLGVTTGVGYTF. The CDR3 DNA sequence: TGTGCCAGCAGCTTGGGGGTCACGACAGGGGTTGGCTACACCTTC.

This clone was detected a few times. This chain links TRBV4-2 with TRBJ2-2, with D perhaps TRBD1 (5 bases). Germline V gene sequence: CDR1 LGHNA, CDR2 YNFKEQ. This CDR3 has 15 residues. V lost 0 bases and J lost 3, with 8 bases in between. CDR3 nucleotide sequence: TGTGCCAGCAGCCAAGAACCAGGGTACACCGGGGAGCTGTTTTTT. Its protein product is CASSQEPGYTGELFF.

The chain employs TRBV19 and TRBJ2-5; 9 nucleotides match TRBD1. Germline CDR1 and CDR2: LNHDA and SQIVND (reference sequence). CDR3 length equals 13 residues. The junction had 4 bases not matched to a gene; V was cut back by 6 bases and J by 5 bases. The CDR3 is CASRGTGWETQYF. The CDR3 DNA is TGTGCCAGTAGAGGGACAGGGTGGGAGACCCAGTACTTC.

This chain connects TRBV9 to TRBJ1-3; 7 nucleotides match TRBD1. Germline-derived CDR1 and CDR2 are SGDLS and YYNGEE. The V gene end was trimmed by 0 bases and the J gene end by 3 bases; junction bases not matched to a gene: 3. The CDR3 spans 15 residues. This CDR3 reads CASSVGQGDGNTIYF. The DNA of the CDR3 is TGTGCCAGCAGCGTAGGACAGGGAGATGGAAACACCATATATTTT.

V and J are TRBV19 and TRBJ2-1, with D uncertain. Germline CDR1 reads LNHDA; CDR2 reads SQIVND (reference sequence). The V and J ends lost 7 bases and 5 bases respectively, with 15 bases between them. The CDR3 extends over 14 amino acids. This CDR3 is CASKHPGANNEQFF. The CDR3 nucleotides read TGTGCCAGTAAGCATCCCGGTGCGAACAATGAGCAGTTCTTC.

The chain combines TRBV6-1 with TRBJ2-7; 9 bases match TRBD1. The CDR3 has 15 residues. V trimming: 1 base; J trimming: 6 bases; junction bases outside the gene matches: 7. The germline CDR1 and CDR2 sequences are MNHNS and SASEGT. CDR3 loop: CASSEVGTGPIEQYF. In DNA form, the CDR3 reads TGTGCCAGCAGTGAAGTTGGGACAGGGCCCATCGAGCAGTACTTC.

The V and J genes are TRBV5-8 and TRBJ1-5, with a weak D call TRBD1 (5 bases). Germline V gives CDR1 SGHTS, CDR2 YDEGEE. The CDR3 has 16 residues. V was shortened by 4 bases and J by 1 base, with 15 bases between the two germline ends. The CDR3 nucleotides read TGTGCCAGCAGCCTCCTCCCCCCAGGGAGCAATCAGCCCCAGCATTTT. Encoded protein: CASSLLPPGSNQPQHF.

J is TRBJ1-1 and V is TRBV6-6, with 7 bases aligning to TRBD1. J lost 1 base, V lost 6 bases, and 5 bases had no gene match. Germline-derived CDR1 and CDR2 are MNHNY and SVGAGI (reference sequence). The CDR3 runs 14 residues. The CDR3 region is CASSPQGKNTEAFF. For the CDR3, the DNA is TGTGCCAGCAGCCCACAGGGGAAGAACACTGAAGCTTTCTTT.

This clone came up once. The chain combines TRBV4-1 with TRBJ2-7; D is possibly TRBD1 (6 bases). The CDR3 runs 16 residues. With 3 bases removed from V and 0 bases from J, the gap between germline ends came to 15 bases. Germline CDR1 reads MGHRA; CDR2 reads YSYEKL. CDR3 amino acids: CASSQLGTRRSYEQYF. As DNA, the CDR3 is TGCGCCAGCAGCCAGCTCGGGACAAGACGCTCCTACGAGCAGTACTTC.

The chain uses TRBV11-3 and TRBJ1-2; tentatively, D is TRBD1 (5 bases). Trimming shortened V by 0 bases and J by 0 bases, and 14 bases separated the two germline ends. Germline V lookup: CDR1 SGHNT, CDR2 YENEEA. There are 17 residues in the CDR3. CDR3 DNA sequence: TGTGCCAGCAGCTTAGAGTTTTGGGGCGGATCTAACTATGGCTACACCTTC. This encodes CASSLEFWGGSNYGYTF. Full variable domain (missing parts from reference TRBV11-3 and TRBJ1-2): EAGVVQSPRYKIIEKKQPVAFWCNPISGHNTLYWYLQNLGQGPELLIRYENEEAVDDSQLPKDRFSAERLKGVDSTLKIQPAELGDSAVYLCASSLEFWGGSNYGYTFGSGTRLTVV.

This chain connects TRBV10-3 to TRBJ1-2, with 7 bases fitting TRBD1. The CDR3 extends over 13 amino acids. V dropped 3 bases and J dropped 7; count of bases not matched to a gene: 5. Per germline, CDR1 ENHRY and CDR2 SYGVKD. CDR3 DNA: TGTGCCATCAGTGACGACAGGGCTTTTGGCTACACCTTC. Its protein is CAISDDRAFGYTF.

The chain links TRBV13 to TRBJ2-1; 14 bases are shared with TRBD2. Germline CDR1 and CDR2: PRHDT and FYEKMQ (reference sequence). The CDR3 sequence is 19 residues long. The V gene end was trimmed by 4 bases and the J gene end by 0 bases; junction bases not matched to a gene: 8. CDR3 DNA sequence: TGTGCCAGCAGCTCGTCGGGACTAGCGGGAGCTAGCTCCTACAATGAGCAGTTCTTC. Protein product: CASSSSGLAGASSYNEQFF.

The chain links TRBV7-9 to TRBJ1-2, with D maybe TRBD1 (5 bases). The CDR3 totals 16 residues. V lost 5 bases, J lost 4 bases, and 20 bases lay in between. The V gene's germline CDR1 is SEHNR and CDR2 FQNEAQ (reference sequence). The CDR3 DNA follows: TGTGCCAGCAGCCCTCCCCGTTTAGGGGTCACCTATGGCTACACCTTC. This encodes CASSPPRLGVTYGYTF.

This chain connects TRBV11-2 to TRBJ2-3; 12 bases line up with TRBD2. Germline V gene data show CDR1 as SGHAT and CDR2 as FQNNGV. Trimming removed 0 bases from V and 3 bases from J; junction bases left unmatched: 4. The CDR3 is 17 residues long. CDR3 protein: CASSLEGLAGGTDTQYF. CDR3 bases: TGTGCCAGCAGCTTAGAGGGCCTAGCGGGAGGGACAGATACGCAGTATTTT.

This clone was picked up one time. V gene TRBV9 combines with J gene TRBJ2-1; perhaps TRBD2 as D (6 bases). CDR1 is SGDLS and CDR2 is YYNGEE in the germline V gene. The CDR3 is 16 amino acids. The V and J ends lost 0 bases and 0 bases respectively, with 10 bases between them. CDR3 in amino acids: CASSVGGGISYNEQFF. For the CDR3, the DNA is TGTGCCAGCAGCGTAGGTGGCGGGATCTCCTACAATGAGCAGTTCTTC. The full variable domain, rest sourced from reference TRBV9 and TRBJ2-1, is DSGVTQTPKHLITATGQRVTLRCSPRSGDLSVYWYQQSLDQGLQFLIQYYNGEERAKGNILERFSAQQFPDLHSELNLSSLELGDSALYFCASSVGGGISYNEQFFGPGTRLTVL.

The chain recombines TRBV7-6 with TRBJ1-2; D may be TRBD1 (6 bases). V was trimmed by 2 bases and J by 5 bases, leaving 12 bases between them. This CDR3 comprises 14 residues. CDR1 is SGHVS, CDR2 FNYEAQ, per germline. For the CDR3, the DNA is TGTGCCAGCAGCTTATTTCCAGGGGAATATGGCTACACCTTC. This encodes CASSLFPGEYGYTF.

The chain carries TRBV10-3 and TRBJ2-6; TRBD1 might be the D (6 bases). Germline lookup yields CDR1 ENHRY and CDR2 SYGVKD. V was shortened by 3 bases and J by 0 bases, with 18 bases between the two germline ends. The CDR3 is made up of 19 amino acids. CDR3 protein: CAISDPSRTATSGANVLTF. DNA of the CDR3: TGTGCCATCAGTGATCCCTCCAGGACAGCCACCTCTGGGGCCAACGTCCTGACTTTC.

The rearrangement links TRBV7-9 to TRBJ2-3; 10 nucleotides match TRBD2. The CDR3 sequence is 16 residues long. The J segment lost 4 bases and the V segment lost 1 base, leaving 5 bases of the junction unmatched. Germline V gene data show CDR1 as SEHNR and CDR2 as FQNEAQ (reference sequence). The CDR3, as DNA: TGTGCCAGCAGCTTAGACCTAGCGGGAGTATCAGATACGCAGTATTTT. Protein: CASSLDLAGVSDTQYF.

V and J are TRBV27 and TRBJ2-7, with 11 bases fitting TRBD1. With V trimmed by 3 bases and J by 5 bases, 9 bases remained unmatched. This CDR3 comprises 16 residues. The germline V gene has CDR1 MNHEY and CDR2 SMNVEV (reference sequence). This chain's CDR3 is CASSFKDRGRMDEQYF. DNA for the CDR3: TGTGCCAGCAGTTTTAAGGACAGGGGGCGCATGGACGAGCAGTACTTC.

This clone was recorded once. The rearrangement joins TRBV29-1 to TRBJ2-7; 14 nucleotides agree with TRBD2. The germline V gene has CDR1 SQVTM and CDR2 ANQGSEA. V shed 5 bases, J shed 4 bases, and the junction held 1 base outside the gene matches. The CDR3 totals 13 residues. In nucleotides, the CDR3 is TGCAGCGTTTGGACTAGCGGGGGGTACGAGCAGTACTTC. Translating gives CSVWTSGGYEQYF.

The chain couples TRBV5-1 to TRBJ2-3; D may be TRBD1 (7 bases). CDR3 length: 15 residues. The germline gives CDR1 SGHRS, CDR2 YFSETQ. The V end lost 0 bases, the J end lost 5 bases, and 13 bases lay between the germline ends. In DNA, the CDR3 is TGCGCCAGCAGCTTGGTGTCAGGGGGGAGAGATACGCAGTATTTT. This encodes CASSLVSGGRDTQYF.

In this sample, this clone turned up a few times. Within the sample, other DNA sequences also encode this same CDR3. This sequence joins TRBV28 and TRBJ1-1; D gene unclear. V lost 2 bases to trimming and J lost 7 bases, with 5 bases between them. Looked up from germline, CDR1 is MDHEN and CDR2 is SYDVKM. This CDR3 comprises 11 residues. Here the CDR3 DNA reads TGTGCCAGCAGTTTAGGGCTTGAAGCTTTCTTT. This codes for CASSLGLEAFF.